These 29 T cell receptor beta chains were sequenced from one sample in a study of blood T cell repertoires in COVID-19. The assay was immunoSEQ multiplex PCR, and TCRdb's table has in-frame clones only and misses some. The sample has 200,000 to 300,000 clones, about four fifths seen once. Sequencing was performed on peripheral blood. The receptors here all came from a woman aged 80 or over with acute or convalescent COVID-19.

This clone was recorded a few times. The chain combines TRBV6-5 with TRBJ1-2; 9 positions agree with TRBD1. V dropped 5 bases and J dropped 7; count of bases not matched to a gene: 2. This CDR3 region has 12 residues. The germline V gene encodes CDR1 MNHEY and CDR2 SVGAGI. CDR3 sequence reads: CASSNRGPGYTF. The CDR3 nucleotides are TGTGCCAGCAGTAACAGGGGGCCTGGCTACACCTTC.

The rearrangement joins TRBV7-6 to TRBJ1-1, with 7 bases lining up with TRBD1. Germline V lookup: CDR1 SGHVS, CDR2 FNYEAQ. This CDR3 is built from 17 residues. The V and J ends lost 5 bases and 1 base, in that order; junction bases with no gene match: 13. As DNA, the CDR3 is TGTGCCAGCAGCCCCCCAGGGGGGCGACGGGAGAACACTGAAGCTTTCTTT. It yields the protein CASSPPGGRRENTEAFF.

The rearrangement links TRBV28 to TRBJ2-1; 9 bases match TRBD1. J gave up 2 bases and V 5 bases, and 4 bases lay outside the gene matches. The CDR3 consists of 15 residues. Germline V CDR1 and CDR2: MDHEN, SYDVKM. The CDR3 spells CASSTYRGPYNEQFF. The CDR3 coding sequence is TGTGCCAGCAGTACGTACAGGGGGCCCTACAATGAGCAGTTCTTC.

V and J are TRBV7-9 and TRBJ1-2; maybe TRBD1 (6 bases). This CDR3 contains 15 residues. V was trimmed by 0 bases and J by 2 bases, leaving 10 bases between them. Per germline, CDR1 SEHNR and CDR2 FQNEAQ (reference sequence). CDR3 DNA sequence: TGTGCCAGCAGCTTAGCGCTCGACAGGAACTATGGCTACACCTTC. The encoded protein is CASSLALDRNYGYTF.

This clone has a single count. The rearrangement joins TRBV7-9 to TRBJ1-5, with no clear D. This CDR3 is built from 14 residues. Germline-derived CDR1 and CDR2 are SEHNR and FQNEAQ (reference sequence). The ends were cut back, 2 bases at V and 4 bases at J, with 9 bases in the middle. DNA for the CDR3: TGTGCCAGCAGCTTAACCGGGAATAATCAGCCCCAGCATTTT. Translation gives CASSLTGNNQPQHF.

The chain combines TRBV4-1 with TRBJ1-5; D is perhaps TRBD1 (6 bases). Looked up from germline, CDR1 is MGHRA and CDR2 is YSYEKL. CDR3 length: 14 amino acids. V lost 4 bases to trimming and J lost 1 base, with 8 bases between them. As DNA, the CDR3 is TGCGCCAGCAGCCGTAGGGGGAGCAATCAGCCCCAGCATTTT. Protein sequence: CASSRRGSNQPQHF.

The chain combines TRBV5-1 with TRBJ2-5; D might be TRBD1 (6 bases). Germline V gene sequence: CDR1 SGHRS, CDR2 YFSETQ. Trimming cost V 2 bases and J 5 bases, with 13 bases left between them. The CDR3 is made up of 14 amino acids. CDR3 in amino acids: CASSLQGNPETQYF. CDR3 bases: TGCGCCAGCAGCTTACAGGGCAATCCGGAGACCCAGTACTTC.

This clone has a single count. The chain has TRBV3-1 (or the pseudogene TRBV3-2) and TRBJ2-2; D possibly corresponds to TRBD1 (5 bases). The CDR3 consists of 14 residues. Trimming stripped 3 bases from V and 5 bases from J, with 10 bases between. CDR1 is LGHDT and CDR2 is YNNKEL in the germline V gene (reference sequence). The CDR3 bases are TGTGCCAGCAGCCATGGGGCAGGAACCGGGGAGCTGTTTTTT. It encodes CASSHGAGTGELFF.

The CDR3 is CASRKQGDGSPLHF. DNA for the CDR3: TGTGCCAGTAGGAAACAGGGTGATGGTTCACCCCTCCACTTT. This rearrangement joins TRBV7-9 to TRBJ1-6; tentative D call: TRBD1 (6 bases). The germline CDR1 and CDR2 sequences are SEHNR and FQNEAQ (reference sequence). The germline V and J ends were trimmed by 9 bases and 9 bases, with 18 bases remaining between them. The CDR3 is 14 residues long.

This chain uses TRBV5-4 with TRBJ2-5, with TRBD2 matching 9 bases. Germline CDR1 reads SGHNT; CDR2 reads YYREEE (reference sequence). Trimming removed 3 bases from V and 4 bases from J; junction bases left unmatched: 7. The CDR3 is made up of 15 amino acids. The DNA for the CDR3 is TGTGCCAGCAGCTCATTTAGCGGGGGAGGAGAGACCCAGTACTTC. Translation: CASSSFSGGGETQYF.

This clone was seen only a few times. This rearrangement joins TRBV5-1 to TRBJ2-7, with TRBD1 as a possible D gene (6 bases). CDR1 is SGHRS, CDR2 YFSETQ, per germline. V was cut by 3 bases and J by 1 base, with 17 bases left in between. CDR3 length: 16 amino acids. CDR3 DNA: TGCGCCAGCAGCTCCAGGGCTGGACAGAATTCCTACGAGCAGTACTTC. Its translation is CASSSRAGQNSYEQYF.

V is TRBV25-1 and J is TRBJ2-7, with D unclear. Germline assignment: CDR1 MGHDK and CDR2 SYGVNS. The CDR3 contains 12 residues. V lost 4 bases and J 2 bases, leaving 6 bases between the germline ends. CDR3 residues: CASSALAYEQYF. In DNA, the CDR3 is TGTGCCAGCAGTGCCTTAGCCTACGAGCAGTACTTC.

This chain uses TRBV11-2 with TRBJ2-3; tentative D call: TRBD1 (5 bases). CDR1 is SGHAT, CDR2 FQNNGV, per germline. The CDR3 runs to 15 residues. The V gene lost 3 bases and the J gene lost 4 bases, with 14 bases spanning the gap. The CDR3: CASSLGTGYSDTQYF. CDR3 nucleotide sequence: TGTGCCAGCAGCTTGGGAACAGGATACTCAGATACGCAGTATTTT. Supplemented by reference TRBV11-2 and TRBJ2-3, the full variable domain reads EAGVAQSPRYKIIEKRQSVAFWCNPISGHATLYWYQQILGQGPKLLIQFQNNGVVDDSQLPKDRFSAERLKGVDSTLKIQPAKLEDSAVYLCASSLGTGYSDTQYFGPGTRLTVL.

The chain recombines TRBV27 with TRBJ2-3; unclear D gene. V was trimmed by 5 bases and J by 2 bases, leaving 11 bases between them. The length of the CDR3 is 14 residues. The germline V gene encodes CDR1 MNHEY and CDR2 SMNVEV (reference sequence). The chain's CDR3 is CASSPSRYTDTQYF. The CDR3, as DNA: TGTGCCAGCAGTCCATCCAGATACACAGATACGCAGTATTTT.

The chain has TRBV11-2 and TRBJ2-3; 9 positions match TRBD2. CDR1 and CDR2 (germline): SGHAT, FQNNGV. CDR3 size: 15 residues. Losses at the gene ends were 3 bases for V and 8 bases for J; bases not matched to a gene: 9. CDR3 bases: TGTGCCAGCAGCTTTAGCGGGGGAAGTCTTAGTACGCAGTATTTT. Its protein is CASSFSGGSLSTQYF.

The rearrangement joins TRBV10-1 to TRBJ1-5; 10 bases agree with TRBD1. CDR1 is WNHNN and CDR2 is SYGVQD in the germline V gene (reference sequence). This CDR3 contains 16 residues. Trimming took 7 bases from V and 5 from J; bases not matched to a gene: 11. The CDR3 DNA sequence: TGCGCCAGCACCGAGCGGGACAGGGGCGCATATCAGCCCCAGCATTTT. Its protein product is CASTERDRGAYQPQHF.

The chain recombines TRBV2 with TRBJ2-7; no clear D. The CDR3 consists of 12 residues. Germline assignment: CDR1 SNHLY and CDR2 FYNNEI. Trimming stripped 6 bases from V and 6 bases from J, with 12 bases between. The CDR3 loop reads CASRSPRVEQYF. The CDR3, as DNA: TGTGCCAGCAGATCCCCTCGAGTCGAGCAGTACTTC. The entire variable domain, with the rest obtained from reference TRBV2 and TRBJ2-7, is as follows: EPEVTQTPSHQVTQMGQEVILRCVPISNHLYFYWYRQILGQKVEFLVSFYNNEISEKSEIFDDQFSVERPDGSNFTLKIRSTKLEDSAMYFCASRSPRVEQYFGPGTRLTVT.

The V call is TRBV2, the J call TRBJ2-5; tentatively, D is TRBD2 (5 bases). This CDR3 has 14 residues. Per the germline V gene, CDR1 is SNHLY and CDR2 is FYNNEI. V was pared by 6 bases and J by 5 bases, with 16 bases between. The DNA of the CDR3 is TGTGCCAGCAGCATTGGAGCGGTCCGGGAGACCCAGTACTTC. It yields the protein CASSIGAVRETQYF.

This CDR3 is CASSLVTGGTEAFF. As DNA, the CDR3 is TGTGCCAGCAGCTTAGTGACAGGGGGCACTGAAGCTTTCTTT. This sequence joins TRBV11-2 and TRBJ1-1, with 9 bases fitting TRBD1. Germline CDR1 reads SGHAT; CDR2 reads FQNNGV. The CDR3 length is 14 residues. V shed 1 base and J 4 bases; nucleotides not matched to a gene: 1.

This rearrangement joins TRBV28 to TRBJ2-3, with D unresolved. Trimming left V 5 bases short and J 2 bases short, with 11 bases between. CDR1 MDHEN and CDR2 SYDVKM come from the germline V gene. The CDR3 spans 14 residues. The CDR3 DNA reads TGTGCCAGCAGTCCCACTCTAATCACAGATACGCAGTATTTT. Translation: CASSPTLITDTQYF.

The chain is built from TRBV28 and TRBJ2-7; 8 nucleotides match TRBD1. There are 17 residues in the CDR3. From germline, CDR1 is MDHEN and CDR2 SYDVKM. The V segment lost 5 bases and the J segment 1 base; nucleotides outside the gene matches: 13. The CDR3 loop reads CASSPFIGTGPSYEQYF. CDR3 sequence (DNA): TGTGCCAGCAGTCCTTTTATCGGGACAGGTCCTTCCTACGAGCAGTACTTC. The complete variable domain, with remaining parts taken from reference TRBV28 and TRBJ2-7, reads DVKVTQSSRYLVKRTGEKVFLECVQDMDHENMFWYRQDPGLGLRLIYFSYDVKMKEKGDIPEGYSVSREKKERFSLILESASTNQTSMYLCASSPFIGTGPSYEQYFGPGTRLTVT.

The rearrangement uses TRBV7-2 and TRBJ2-1; 7 nucleotides align to TRBD1. CDR3 length equals 14 residues. Germline V CDR1 and CDR2: SGHTA, FQGNSA. Trimming at V came to 5 bases and at J to 10 bases, leaving 11 bases not matched to a gene. The DNA of the CDR3 is TGTGCCAGCAGCCCCGACAGGGCCCGCGAGGAGCAGTTCTTC. Translation: CASSPDRAREEQFF.

The J gene is TRBJ2-1, the V gene TRBV5-4, with D perhaps TRBD2 (7 bases). CDR1 and CDR2 from the germline V gene are SGHNT and YYREEE (reference sequence). The V gene lost 2 bases and the J gene lost 7 bases, with 13 bases spanning the gap. The CDR3 length is 14 residues. The CDR3 spells CASSLRGGDNEQFF. DNA for the CDR3: TGTGCCAGCAGCTTAAGGGGGGGGGATAATGAGCAGTTCTTC.

The chain joins TRBV12-5 to TRBJ2-7; 7 bases align to TRBD1. The CDR3 has 13 residues. CDR1 LGHNT and CDR2 FRNRAP come from the germline V gene. J was trimmed by 6 bases and V by 5 bases; bases with no gene match: 7. In DNA form, the CDR3 reads TGTGCTAGTGGTGGGGACAGCCGGAGCGAGCAGTACTTC. This gives the protein CASGGDSRSEQYF.

This sequence joins TRBV12-2 and TRBJ1-6; the table's D call TRBD1 went unverified against the DNA. TRBV12-2 is labeled a pseudogene. The CDR3 loop spans 22 amino acids. The CDR3 protein is CASRPSADSTGSYPSPNSPLHF. The CDR3 DNA sequence: TGTGCAAGTCGCCCTTCCGCGGACAGCACAGGGTCTTATCCGAGCCCCAATTCACCCCTCCACTTT.

This chain links TRBV5-1 with TRBJ2-3, with 8 positions matching TRBD2. The CDR3 extends over 19 amino acids. Germline V lookup: CDR1 SGHRS, CDR2 YFSETQ. J was trimmed by 0 bases and V by 0 bases; bases with no gene match: 12. The CDR3: CASSLEGSGVYSSTDTQYF. Written as DNA, the CDR3 is TGCGCCAGCAGCTTGGAGGGTAGCGGGGTTTATTCTAGCACAGATACGCAGTATTTT.

This chain connects TRBV7-2 to TRBJ2-2; 12 bases align to TRBD1. Germline trimming cut 3 bases from V and 6 bases from J; bases unmatched to any gene: 5. In germline, CDR1 is SGHTA, CDR2 FQGNSA. The CDR3 extends over 16 amino acids. The CDR3 region has the DNA TGTGCCAGCAGCTTCTCCGGGACAGGGGGCCCCGGGGAGCTGTTTTTT. Translated, it gives CASSFSGTGGPGELFF.

The sample holds a few counts of this clone. J is TRBJ2-5 and V is TRBV7-2; tentatively, D is TRBD1 (6 bases). Germline CDR1 and CDR2: SGHTA and FQGNSA. CDR3 length equals 15 residues. Trimming took 0 bases from V and 5 from J, leaving 13 bases between them. For the CDR3, the DNA is TGTGCCAGCAGCTTAGCGGGGGCCTCCGGGGAGACCCAGTACTTC. Its protein is CASSLAGASGETQYF. The full variable domain, completed using reference TRBV7-2 and TRBJ2-5, is GAGVSQSPSNKVTEKGKDVELRCDPISGHTALYWYRQSLGQGLEFLIYFQGNSAPDKSGLPSDRFSAERTGGSVSTLTIQRTQQEDSAVYLCASSLAGASGETQYFGPGTRLLVL.

V gene TRBV5-4 combines with J gene TRBJ2-7; possible D gene TRBD2, 5 bases. The CDR3 totals 13 residues. Trimming took off 6 bases at V and 7 bases at J, with 17 bases between the two ends. Germline assignment: CDR1 SGHNT and CDR2 YYREEE (reference sequence). The DNA for the CDR3 is TGTGCCAGCAAATTGACCGGGGTTACGGAGCAGTACTTC. The encoded protein is CASKLTGVTEQYF.